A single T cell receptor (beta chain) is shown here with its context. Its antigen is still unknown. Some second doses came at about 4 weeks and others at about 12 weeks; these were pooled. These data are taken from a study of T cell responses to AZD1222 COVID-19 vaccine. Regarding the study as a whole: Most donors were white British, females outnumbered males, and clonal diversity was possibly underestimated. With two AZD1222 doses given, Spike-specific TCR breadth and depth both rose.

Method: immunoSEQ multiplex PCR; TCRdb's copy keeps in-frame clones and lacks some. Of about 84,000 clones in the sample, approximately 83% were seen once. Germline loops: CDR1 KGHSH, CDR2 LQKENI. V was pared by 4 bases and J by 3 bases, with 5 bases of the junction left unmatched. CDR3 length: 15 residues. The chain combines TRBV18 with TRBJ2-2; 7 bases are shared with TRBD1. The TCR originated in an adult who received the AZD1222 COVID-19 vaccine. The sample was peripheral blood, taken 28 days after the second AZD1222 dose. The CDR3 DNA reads TGTGCCAGCTCACGACAGGGTACGGACACCGGGGAGCTGTTTTTT. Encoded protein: CASSRQGTDTGELFF.